This T cell receptor (beta chain) is drawn from a study of blood T cells in healthy people across ages. Study-wide findings and caveats: Greater diversity and more naive CD4+ cells were seen in long-lived donors than in aged donors.

Each donor supplied approximately 10 milliliters of peripheral blood. Details on this clonotype: Its antigen is currently unknown.

The authors ran a second PCR of about 7 to 11 cycles using a sample-barcoded 5' primer and a J-beta primer mix. TCRdb processed the 5' RACE reads anew with MiXCR; each CDR3 protein has one entry. The sample records roughly 1.6 million distinct CDR3 sequences, about 35% being singletons. Source material: blood. The TCR sequence derives from a woman aged 30 to 39 in good health.

The CDR3 bases are TGCGCCAGCAGCCCGATCCCATCAGTTCAAGAGACCCAGTACTTC. It yields the protein CASSPIPSVQETQYF. The chain recombines TRBV5-1 with TRBJ2-5; D call uncertain. Germline V gene data show CDR1 as SGHRS and CDR2 as YFSETQ. V was cut by 4 bases and J by 2 bases, with 15 bases left in between. The CDR3 length is 15 residues.